This entry lists 8 T cell receptor beta chains sequenced from one sample in a study of T cell repertoires in cytomegalovirus infection. TCRdb reprocessed the reads via MiXCR and lists one record per CDR3 protein. The table has more than 350,000 distinct CDR3 sequences, 30% to 40% seen once. Sequenced: PBMCs. These TCRs come from a human donor in good health (CMV status not recorded). Some clones in this sample may be carry-over from other donors' samples.

This clonotype was counted between two and nine times. The chain is built from TRBV7-2 and TRBJ2-2; 10 nucleotides line up with TRBD2. From germline, CDR1 is SGHTA and CDR2 FQGNSA. The CDR3 loop spans 17 amino acids. The V gene end was trimmed by 5 bases and the J gene end by 1 base; junction bases not matched to a gene: 7. The CDR3 nucleotides are TGTGCCAGCAGCGCCCGGACTAGCGGAAGGAACACCGGGGAGCTGTTTTTT. This encodes CASSARTSGRNTGELFF. Drawing the rest from reference TRBV7-2 and TRBJ2-2, the complete variable domain is GAGVSQSPSNKVTEKGKDVELRCDPISGHTALYWYRQSLGQGLEFLIYFQGNSAPDKSGLPSDRFSAERTGGSVSTLTIQRTQQEDSAVYLCASSARTSGRNTGELFFGEGSRLTVL.

This clonotype was observed a few times. The chain employs TRBV29-1 and TRBJ1-3, with TRBD1 as a possible D gene (5 bases). The CDR3 contains 13 residues. Germline V gene data show CDR1 as SQVTM and CDR2 as ANQGSEA. The V gene lost 3 bases and the J gene lost 0 bases, with 6 bases spanning the gap. For the CDR3, the DNA is TGCAGCGTTGAGGGGGGCTCTGGAAACACCATATATTTT. Its protein is CSVEGGSGNTIYF.

Concerning this clonotype: Without the conserved terminal phenylalanine or tryptophan, this CDR3 likely stems from a read error. It is unclear where the CDR3 begins or ends on the DNA, so no DNA is shown, and the CDR3 is as TCRdb lists it. The chain couples TRBV7-8 to TRBJ2-5; TRBD2, the table's D call, was not compared with the DNA. The V gene's germline CDR1 is SGHVS and CDR2 FQNEAQ. The CDR3 totals 16 residues, both ends included. The CDR3 reads CASSLIAGDRVGPPDL.

This clonotype has ten or more counts. The rearrangement joins TRBV6-1 to TRBJ1-5; 7 nucleotides align to TRBD1. The CDR3 is made up of 15 amino acids. The germline gives CDR1 MNHNS, CDR2 SASEGT. The junction had 16 bases not matched to a gene; V was cut back by 5 bases and J by 12 bases. The CDR3 sequence is CASSPSRDRSKVQHF. The CDR3 DNA follows: TGTGCCAGCAGTCCATCAAGGGACAGAAGCAAGGTCCAGCATTTT.

This clonotype has only a few counts. V gene TRBV7-9 combines with J gene TRBJ2-7; D is undetermined. CDR1 and CDR2 (germline): SEHNR, FQNEAQ (reference sequence). This CDR3 region has 14 residues. V was clipped by 2 bases and J by 0 bases, with 8 bases between them. CDR3 DNA sequence: TGTGCCAGCAGCTTATCGACTTACTCCTACGAGCAGTACTTC. Translated: CASSLSTYSYEQYF.

This clonotype was seen ten or more times. This chain connects TRBV4-1 to TRBJ1-2, with 11 bases that match TRBD1. The V gene's germline CDR1 is MGHRA and CDR2 YSYEKL. There are 20 residues in the CDR3. V shed 1 base and J 4 bases; nucleotides not matched to a gene: 17. CDR3 DNA: TGCGCCAGCAGCCAAGGCGGGACAGGGGGTCAACGACTTGGGGGCTATGGCTACACCTTC. It specifies CASSQGGTGGQRLGGYGYTF.

As to this clonotype: The conserved final phenylalanine or tryptophan is absent from the CDR3, which likely points to a read error. The genes are TRBV10-3 and TRBJ2-1; TRBD2 might be the D (5 bases). In germline, CDR1 is ENHRY, CDR2 SYGVKD. V was trimmed by 5 bases and J by 13 bases, leaving 15 bases between them. The CDR3 is 12 amino acids. CDR3 nucleotide sequence: TGTGCCATCAGTACACTAGGTGGTAGTCAGTTCTGC. Residues: CAISTLGGSQFC.

This clonotype appeared a few times. The gene calls are TRBV2 and TRBJ2-3; D gene uncertain. V lost 4 bases and J lost 0, with 8 bases in between. This CDR3 is built from 14 residues. The germline CDR1 and CDR2 sequences are SNHLY and FYNNEI. The CDR3, as DNA: TGTGCCAGCAGTGGGCTAGTCAGCACAGATACGCAGTATTTT. Translating it yields CASSGLVSTDTQYF. The variable domain in full, with the rest retrieved from reference TRBV2 and TRBJ2-3, is EPEVTQTPSHQVTQMGQEVILRCVPISNHLYFYWYRQILGQKVEFLVSFYNNEISEKSEIFDDQFSVERPDGSNFTLKIRSTKLEDSAMYFCASSGLVSTDTQYFGPGTRLTVL.